This is a list of T cell receptor beta chains from one sample in a study of blood T cell repertoires in COVID-19. Generated by immunoSEQ multiplex PCR, the TCRdb table keeps only in-frame clones and is missing some. The sample consists of 300,000 to 350,000 clones, roughly 89% of them appearing once. Input material: peripheral blood. All receptors derive from a man aged 25-45 years with COVID-19, enrolled during active disease. Each CDR3 is given with its conserved first and last residue. Fields, in order: V gene, J gene, D gene, clone size, CDR3 DNA, CDR3 protein. D genes are given only for firm matches. Where a row states a size, it is once, few, many or the class of an expanded clone; other rows omit it.

TRBV5-1	TRBJ1-1	.	.	TGCGCCAGCAGCCAACTGCAAATGAACACTGAAGCTTTCTTT	CASSQLQMNTEAFF
TRBV7-3	TRBJ2-3	.	once	TGTGCCAGCAGCTTACGCGCAGGTAGCGTCACAGATACGCAGTATTTT	CASSLRAGSVTDTQYF
TRBV7-9	TRBJ2-5	TRBD2	.	TGTGCCAGCAGCCTAGGGACTAGCGGCCCTGAAGAGACCCAGTACTTC	CASSLGTSGPEETQYF
TRBV20-1	TRBJ2-3	TRBD2	.	TGCAGTGCTAGTAGGGCTAGCGGGGGAGCAGATACGCAGTATTTT	CSASRASGGADTQYF
TRBV7-3	TRBJ2-5	.	.	TGTGCCAGCAGCTTAACGTACAGGGGGATGTCTAGCGGCCTCCCTGAGACCCAGTACTTC	CASSLTYRGMSSGLPETQYF
TRBV6-5	TRBJ2-3	.	.	TGTGCCACTGGGGGCCCCACGCAGTATTTT	CATGGPTQYF
TRBV28	TRBJ1-6	.	.	TGTGCCAGCATAGGGGCGTATTCACCCCTCCACTTT	CASIGAYSPLHF
TRBV30	TRBJ1-6	TRBD1	.	TGTGCCTGGAGTGCAGGGGGGCCACCCCTCCACTTT	CAWSAGGPPLHF
TRBV5-6	TRBJ2-7	.	once	TGTGCCAGCAGCTTATCTTCGGGTGTCAACGAGCAGTACTTC	CASSLSSGVNEQYF
TRBV9	TRBJ2-1	.	.	TGTGCCAGCAGCGCGGACACGTACAATGAGCAGTTCTTC	CASSADTYNEQFF
TRBV4-2	TRBJ2-7	TRBD2	many	TGTGCCAGCAGCCCGCGGGGGGCCGACTCCTACGAGCAGTACTTC	CASSPRGADSYEQYF
TRBV29-1	TRBJ1-2	.	.	TGCAGCGTCAGATTCGACAGATATGGCTACACCTTC	CSVRFDRYGYTF
TRBV7-2	TRBJ2-7	TRBD2	.	TGTGCCAGCAGCTGGGGGACTAGCGGGAACGAGCAGTACTTC	CASSWGTSGNEQYF
TRBV30	TRBJ2-5	TRBD2	.	TGTGCCTGGAGACTAGCGGGTCAAGAGACCCAGTACTTC	CAWRLAGQETQYF
TRBV7-9	TRBJ1-5	TRBD1	.	TGTGCCAGCAGCTTAGTTGGTTTGTCGGACAGGGTTAGCAATCAGCCCCAGCATTTT	CASSLVGLSDRVSNQPQHF
TRBV2	TRBJ1-2	TRBD1	.	TGTGCCAGCATGTGGACAGGGGGCTTTAACTATGGCTACACCTTC	CASMWTGGFNYGYTF
TRBV7-9	TRBJ1-2	TRBD1	.	TGTGCCAGCAGCTTAGGGACAGGGATTCCCTTTGGCTACACCTTC	CASSLGTGIPFGYTF
TRBV7-2	TRBJ2-7	TRBD2	.	TGTGCCAGCAGTAACTACGGGGGGGCTTTATACGAGCAGTACTTC	CASSNYGGALYEQYF
TRBV24-1	TRBJ2-7	.	.	TGTGCCACCGCCTCCGAGACCCCAGGGAGGTACGAGCAGTACTTC	CATASETPGRYEQYF
TRBV28	TRBJ2-1	.	.	TGTGCCAGCAGGATGGGGACAACCTACAATGAGCAGTTCTTC	CASRMGTTYNEQFF
TRBV19	TRBJ2-3	.	.	TGTGCCAGTAGGCCCGAGGGGACATCGAGTACAGATACGCAGTATTTT	CASRPEGTSSTDTQYF
TRBV9	TRBJ2-3	.	.	TGTGCCAGCAGCGTAGTCGGGTTCGCGGCAGATACGCAGTATTTT	CASSVVGFAADTQYF
TRBV12-5	TRBJ1-5	TRBD1	.	TGTGCTAGTGGTTTGTACCTCCCGGGGACAGGGGTCCCGCCCCAGCATTTT	CASGLYLPGTGVPPQHF
TRBV9	TRBJ2-2	TRBD2	.	TGTGCCAGCAGCGTAAATGTTGAGAGCGGGAGGCCGGGCACCGGGGAGCTGTTTTTT	CASSVNVESGRPGTGELFF
TRBV11-2	TRBJ2-7	.	.	TGTGCCAGCAGCTTAGTTCTGGGCCTCTCGGGGGAGCAGTACTTC	CASSLVLGLSGEQYF
TRBV18	TRBJ1-5	.	.	TGTGCCAGCTCACCAACAGGAGAAAGCAATCAGCCCCAGCATTTT	CASSPTGESNQPQHF
TRBV3-1/TRBV3-2	TRBJ1-4	.	.	TGTGCCAGCAGCCAATGGGCAGCAACTAATGAAAAACTGTTTTTT	CASSQWAATNEKLFF
TRBV29-1	TRBJ1-1	.	.	TGCAGCGTTGAAGATCTTGGAGGCGTAGGAGCTTTCTTT	CSVEDLGGVGAFF
TRBV6-2/TRBV6-3	TRBJ2-3	.	once	TGTGCCAGCAGTTACTCCTACGGAGAATCCACAGATACGCAGTATTTT	CASSYSYGESTDTQYF
TRBV9	TRBJ2-3	TRBD1	.	TGTGCCAGCAGCCAGATCGGACAGGGTAGCACAGATACGCAGTATTTT	CASSQIGQGSTDTQYF
TRBV7-3	TRBJ1-2	TRBD1	.	TGTGCCAGCAGCTTAAACCCGACAGGGATTAGCTATGGCTACACCTTC	CASSLNPTGISYGYTF
TRBV7-2	TRBJ2-3	TRBD2	.	TGTGCCAGCAGTTACAGGACTAGCGGGGGGCCCAGCACAGATACGCAGTATTTT	CASSYRTSGGPSTDTQYF
TRBV5-1	TRBJ2-1	TRBD2	.	TGCGCCAGCAGCTTGGCTGGCCTAGCGGGTTACAATGAGCAGTTCTTC	CASSLAGLAGYNEQFF
TRBV7-2	TRBJ2-7	.	.	TGTGCCAGCAGCCCTTACGAGGGGAGGAAGGGCGAGCAGTACTTC	CASSPYEGRKGEQYF
TRBV27	TRBJ1-1	TRBD1	.	TGTGCCAGCAGCCCCGGACAGGGTTGGAGCACTGAAGCTTTCTTT	CASSPGQGWSTEAFF
TRBV6-2/TRBV6-3	TRBJ2-3	TRBD1	.	TGTGCCAGCAGTTACACAGGGGCAGATACGCAGTATTTT	CASSYTGADTQYF